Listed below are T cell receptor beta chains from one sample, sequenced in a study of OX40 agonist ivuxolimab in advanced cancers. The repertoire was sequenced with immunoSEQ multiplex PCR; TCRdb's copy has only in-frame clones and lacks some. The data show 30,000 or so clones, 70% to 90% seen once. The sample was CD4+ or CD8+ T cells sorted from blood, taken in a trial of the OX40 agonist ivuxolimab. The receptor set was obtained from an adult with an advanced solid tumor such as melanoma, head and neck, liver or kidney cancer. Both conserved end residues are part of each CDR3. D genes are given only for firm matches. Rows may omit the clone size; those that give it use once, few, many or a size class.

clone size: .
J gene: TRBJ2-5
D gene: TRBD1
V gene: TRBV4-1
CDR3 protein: CASSQDRTGLGDETQYF
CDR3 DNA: TGCGCCAGCAGCCAAGATCGGACAGGCCTTGGGGATGAGACCCAGTACTTC

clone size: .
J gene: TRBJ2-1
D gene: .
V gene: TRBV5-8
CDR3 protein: CASSLGGRVQFF
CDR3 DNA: TGTGCCAGCAGCTTGGGGGGGCGCGTACAGTTCTTC

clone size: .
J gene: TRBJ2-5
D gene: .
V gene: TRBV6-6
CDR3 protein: CASSYLLGRLQETQYF
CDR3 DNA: TGTGCCAGCAGTTATCTGCTTGGCAGACTCCAAGAGACCCAGTACTTC

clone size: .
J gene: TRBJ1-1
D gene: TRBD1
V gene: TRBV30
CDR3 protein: CAWRGQGYTEAFF
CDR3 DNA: TGTGCCTGGAGAGGACAGGGTTACACTGAAGCTTTCTTT

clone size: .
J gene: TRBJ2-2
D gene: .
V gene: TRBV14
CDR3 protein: CASSQAGERNTGELFF
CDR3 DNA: TGTGCCAGCAGCCAAGCAGGGGAGAGGAACACCGGGGAGCTGTTTTTT

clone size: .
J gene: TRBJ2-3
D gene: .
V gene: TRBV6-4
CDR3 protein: CASSEVGGTDTQYF
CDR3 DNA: TGTGCCAGCAGTGAGGTCGGGGGCACAGATACGCAGTATTTT

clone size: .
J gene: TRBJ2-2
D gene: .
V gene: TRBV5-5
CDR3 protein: CASSLDQINTGELFF
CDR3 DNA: TGTGCCAGCAGCTTGGATCAGATAAACACCGGGGAGCTGTTTTTT

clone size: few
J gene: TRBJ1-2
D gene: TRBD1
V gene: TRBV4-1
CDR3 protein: CASSQGGTGGLYGYTF
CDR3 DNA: TGCGCCAGCAGCCAAGGGGGGACAGGGGGCCTCTATGGCTACACCTTC

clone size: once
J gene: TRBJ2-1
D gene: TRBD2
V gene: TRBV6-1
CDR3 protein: CASSVLAEVGAYNEQFF
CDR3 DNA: TGTGCCAGCAGTGTTCTAGCGGAAGTAGGGGCCTACAATGAGCAGTTCTTC

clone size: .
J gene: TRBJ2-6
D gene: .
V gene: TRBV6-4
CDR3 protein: CASSEDNSGANVLTF
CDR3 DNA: TGTGCCAGCAGTGAGGACAACTCTGGGGCCAACGTCCTGACTTTC

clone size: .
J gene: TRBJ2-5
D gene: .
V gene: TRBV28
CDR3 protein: CASSLGETQYF
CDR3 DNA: TGTGCCAGCAGTTTGGGGGAGACCCAGTACTTC

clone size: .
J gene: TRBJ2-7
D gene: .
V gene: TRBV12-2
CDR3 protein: CASRLEGLESSYEQYF
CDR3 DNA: TGTGCAAGTCGCTTAGAGGGACTAGAGAGCTCCTACGAGCAGTACTTC

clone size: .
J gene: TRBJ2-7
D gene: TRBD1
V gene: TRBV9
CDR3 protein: CASSVGQGATYEQYF
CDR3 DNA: TGTGCCAGCAGCGTAGGCCAGGGGGCGACCTACGAGCAGTACTTC

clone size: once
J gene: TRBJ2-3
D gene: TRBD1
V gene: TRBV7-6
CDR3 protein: CASSERDRGGPDTQYF
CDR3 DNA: TGTGCCAGCAGCGAAAGGGACAGGGGAGGTCCAGATACGCAGTATTTT

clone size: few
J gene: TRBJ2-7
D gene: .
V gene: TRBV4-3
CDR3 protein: CASSQDGGRGGHEQYF
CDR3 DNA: TGCGCCAGCAGCCAAGATGGAGGCAGGGGAGGCCACGAGCAGTACTTC

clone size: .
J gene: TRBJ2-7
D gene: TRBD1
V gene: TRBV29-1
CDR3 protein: CSVETGQGSYEQYF
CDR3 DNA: TGCAGCGTTGAAACGGGACAGGGGTCCTACGAGCAGTACTTC

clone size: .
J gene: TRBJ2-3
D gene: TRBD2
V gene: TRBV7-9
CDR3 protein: CASSASSGRDTDTQYF
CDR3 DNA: TGTGCCAGCAGCGCTTCTAGCGGGAGGGACACAGATACGCAGTATTTT

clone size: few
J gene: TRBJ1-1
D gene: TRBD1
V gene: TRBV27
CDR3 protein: CASSLKGANTEAFF
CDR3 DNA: TGTGCCAGCAGTTTAAAGGGGGCGAACACTGAAGCTTTCTTT

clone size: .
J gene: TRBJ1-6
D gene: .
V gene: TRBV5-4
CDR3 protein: CASSLVLEFGRVNSPLHF
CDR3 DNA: TGTGCCAGCAGCTTGGTCTTGGAGTTCGGGAGAGTTAATTCACCCCTCCACTTT

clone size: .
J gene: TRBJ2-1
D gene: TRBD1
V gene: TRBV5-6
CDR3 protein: CASSSTAGGWEQFF
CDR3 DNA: TGTGCCAGCAGCTCAACGGCAGGGGGCTGGGAGCAGTTCTTC

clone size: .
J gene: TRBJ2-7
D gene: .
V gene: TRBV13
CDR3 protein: CASSLGGGWSYEQYF
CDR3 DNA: TGTGCCAGCAGCTTAGGCGGGGGCTGGTCCTACGAGCAGTACTTC

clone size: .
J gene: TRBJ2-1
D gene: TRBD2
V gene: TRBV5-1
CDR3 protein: CASSGGLAGSSEQFF
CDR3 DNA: TGCGCCAGCAGTGGGGGACTAGCGGGTTCTTCTGAGCAGTTCTTC

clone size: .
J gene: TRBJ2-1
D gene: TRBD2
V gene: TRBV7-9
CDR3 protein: CASTLPLAGEQFF
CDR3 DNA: TGTGCCAGCACCCTCCCACTAGCGGGTGAGCAGTTCTTC

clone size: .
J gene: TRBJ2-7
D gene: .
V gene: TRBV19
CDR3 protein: CASSIGAGPYEQYF
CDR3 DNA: TGTGCCAGTAGTATTGGGGCGGGTCCCTACGAGCAGTACTTC

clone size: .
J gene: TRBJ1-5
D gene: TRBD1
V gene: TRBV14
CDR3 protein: CASRGPAGGHENQPQHF
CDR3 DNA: TGTGCCAGCAGGGGTCCGGCAGGGGGACATGAAAATCAGCCCCAGCATTTT

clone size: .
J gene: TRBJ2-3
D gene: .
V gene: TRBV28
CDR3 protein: CASSESRAGGTDTQYF
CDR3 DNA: TGTGCCAGCAGTGAGTCCCGGGCGGGTGGCACAGATACGCAGTATTTT

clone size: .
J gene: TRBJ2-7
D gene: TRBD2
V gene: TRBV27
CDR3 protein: CASSSSLAGYYEQYF
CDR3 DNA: TGTGCCAGCAGTTCGTCACTAGCGGGTTACTACGAGCAGTACTTC

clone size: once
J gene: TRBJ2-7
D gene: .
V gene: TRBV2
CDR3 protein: CASSEGTGLEQYF
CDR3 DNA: TGTGCCAGCAGTGAAGGTACGGGTTTGGAGCAGTACTTC

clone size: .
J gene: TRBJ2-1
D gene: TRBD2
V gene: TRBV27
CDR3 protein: CASKGLAGLSYNEQFF
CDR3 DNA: TGTGCCAGCAAAGGACTAGCGGGATTATCGTACAATGAGCAGTTCTTC

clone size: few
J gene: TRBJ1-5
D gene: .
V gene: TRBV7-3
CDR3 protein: CASSPDGVNQPQHF
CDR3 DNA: TGTGCCAGCAGCCCGGACGGGGTCAATCAGCCCCAGCATTTT

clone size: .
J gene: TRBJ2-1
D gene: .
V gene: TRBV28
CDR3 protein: CASLGYNEQFF
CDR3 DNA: TGTGCCAGCTTGGGGTACAATGAGCAGTTCTTC

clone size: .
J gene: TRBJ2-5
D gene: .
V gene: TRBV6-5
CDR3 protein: CASSSLGRGETQYF
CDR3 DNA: TGTGCCAGCAGCTCACTCGGACGGGGGGAGACCCAGTACTTC

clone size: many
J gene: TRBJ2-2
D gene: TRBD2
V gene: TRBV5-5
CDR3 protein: CASSLTGTSGSGGELFF
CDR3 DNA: TGTGCCAGCAGCTTAACCGGGACTAGCGGGAGTGGCGGGGAGCTGTTTTTT

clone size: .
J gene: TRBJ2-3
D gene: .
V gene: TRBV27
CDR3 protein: CASSSTYHSTDTQYF
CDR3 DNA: TGTGCCAGCAGTTCAACTTACCACAGCACAGATACGCAGTATTTT

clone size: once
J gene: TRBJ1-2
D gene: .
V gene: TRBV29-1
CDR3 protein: CSVAHLYGYTF
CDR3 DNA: TGCAGCGTTGCCCACCTCTATGGCTACACCTTC

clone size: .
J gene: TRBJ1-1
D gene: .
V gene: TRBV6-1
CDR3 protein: CASSYGPEAFF
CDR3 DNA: TGTGCCAGCAGTTACGGACCTGAAGCTTTCTTT

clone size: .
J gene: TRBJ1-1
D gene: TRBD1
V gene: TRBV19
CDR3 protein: CASRVGTALNTEAFF
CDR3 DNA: TGTGCCAGTAGGGTCGGGACAGCTCTGAACACTGAAGCTTTCTTT

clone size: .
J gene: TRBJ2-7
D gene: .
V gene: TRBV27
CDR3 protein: CASSLAGPSSYEQYF
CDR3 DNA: TGTGCCAGCAGTTTGGCCGGGCCCAGCTCCTACGAGCAGTACTTC

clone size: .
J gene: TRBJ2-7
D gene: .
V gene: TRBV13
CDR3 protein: CASSLSYEQYF
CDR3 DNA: TGTGCCAGCAGCTTATCCTACGAGCAGTACTTC

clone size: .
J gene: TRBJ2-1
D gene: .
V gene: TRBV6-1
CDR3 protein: CASRKGLLYEQFF
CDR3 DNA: TGTGCCAGCAGAAAGGGTCTTTTGTATGAGCAGTTCTTC

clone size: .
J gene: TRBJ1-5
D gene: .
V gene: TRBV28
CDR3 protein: CASSLSSGWNQPQHF
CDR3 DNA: TGTGCCAGCAGTTTATCTTCAGGGTGGAATCAGCCCCAGCATTTT

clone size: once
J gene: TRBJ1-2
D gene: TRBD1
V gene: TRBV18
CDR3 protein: CASSLGQTWDGYTF
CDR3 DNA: TGTGCCAGCTCACTGGGACAGACCTGGGATGGCTACACCTTC

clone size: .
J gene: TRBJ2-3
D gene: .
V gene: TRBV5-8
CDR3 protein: CASSPRDPAEF
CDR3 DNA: TGTGCCAGCAGCCCCAGGGACCCGGCGGAATTT

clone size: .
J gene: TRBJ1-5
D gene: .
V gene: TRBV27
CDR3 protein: CASSLVATYQPQHF
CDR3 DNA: TGTGCCAGCAGTTTAGTAGCTACCTATCAGCCCCAGCATTTT

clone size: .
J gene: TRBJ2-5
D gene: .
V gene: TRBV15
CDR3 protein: CATSRDSFGGPGETQYF
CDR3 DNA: TGTGCCACCAGCAGAGATTCGTTCGGGGGGCCGGGAGAGACCCAGTACTTC

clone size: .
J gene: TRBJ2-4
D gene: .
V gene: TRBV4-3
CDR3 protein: CASSQVVSTRNIQYF
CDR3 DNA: TGCGCCAGCAGCCAAGTTGTCAGTACGCGAAACATTCAGTACTTC

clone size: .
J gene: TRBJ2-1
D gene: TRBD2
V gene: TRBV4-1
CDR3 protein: CASSQARASGDEQFF
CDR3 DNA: TGCGCCAGCAGCCAAGCTCGGGCTAGCGGGGATGAGCAGTTCTTC

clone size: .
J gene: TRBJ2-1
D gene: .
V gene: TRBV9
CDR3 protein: CASSVAGDNEQFF
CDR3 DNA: TGTGCCAGCAGCGTAGCGGGAGACAATGAGCAGTTCTTC

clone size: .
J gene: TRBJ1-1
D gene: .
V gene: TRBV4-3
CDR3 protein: CASSQETGMNTEAFF
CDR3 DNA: TGCGCCAGCAGCCAAGAGACGGGGATGAACACTGAAGCTTTCTTT

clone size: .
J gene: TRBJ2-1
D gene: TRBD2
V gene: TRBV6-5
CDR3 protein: CASSYGLAGNNEQFF
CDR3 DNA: TGTGCCAGCAGTTATGGACTAGCAGGAAACAATGAGCAGTTCTTC

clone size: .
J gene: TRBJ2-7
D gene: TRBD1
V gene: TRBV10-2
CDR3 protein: CASSESGGAFYEQYF
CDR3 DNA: TGCGCCAGCAGTGAGTCAGGGGGCGCTTTCTACGAGCAGTACTTC

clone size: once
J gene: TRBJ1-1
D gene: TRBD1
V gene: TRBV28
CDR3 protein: CASRDRGNTEAFF
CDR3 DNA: TGTGCCAGTCGGGACAGGGGAAACACTGAAGCTTTCTTT